This TCR beta chain was documented in a study of blood T cell repertoires in COVID-19. Across the study: Sources were T cells, B-cell-depleted T cells, or PBMCs; the material itself was cDNA or gDNA.

Losses at the gene ends were 4 bases for V and 4 bases for J; bases not matched to a gene: 4. CDR3 length equals 14 residues. Per germline, CDR1 LGHDT and CDR2 YNNKEL (reference sequence). Clones were sequenced by immunoSEQ multiplex PCR, and TCRdb holds only the in-frame ones, with some missing. The data show about 160,000 clones, approximately 88% seen once. The sample consisted of peripheral blood. The chain has TRBV3-1 (or the pseudogene TRBV3-2) and TRBJ1-3, with 7 bases identical to TRBD1. The source is a woman aged 60-70 years who had recovered from COVID-19. As DNA, the CDR3 is TGTGCCAGCAGCCGGGACAGCGGCGGAAACACCATATATTTT. It translates to CASSRDSGGNTIYF.